A single sample is the source of the 20 T cell receptor beta chains below, sequenced in a study of T-cell reconstitution after alpha-beta-depleted transplantation in children. As it was prepared, the TCRbeta library received unique molecular identifiers. TCRdb called the PCR reads again in MiXCR, with one record for every CDR3 protein. The repertoire holds about 440,000 distinct CDR3 sequences, with 43% as singletons. Here the sequenced sample was PBMCs, taken before TCRalphabeta/CD19-depleted stem cell transplant. Receptor source: a girl aged 2 to 9 with aplastic anemia, due to receive a stem cell transplant.

This chain uses TRBV7-2 with TRBJ2-6, with D uncertain. This CDR3 has 17 residues. Per germline, CDR1 SGHTA and CDR2 FQGNSA. V was shortened by 5 bases and J by 0 bases, with 14 bases between the two germline ends. CDR3 nucleotides: TGTGCCAGCAGCCCAATTGGCAGGTACTCTGGGGCCAACGTCCTGACTTTC. Protein sequence: CASSPIGRYSGANVLTF.

The V call is TRBV6-1, the J call TRBJ1-3; D possibly corresponds to TRBD1 (5 bases). V lost 5 bases and J lost 7, with 15 bases in between. This CDR3 is built from 14 residues. Looked up from germline, CDR1 is MNHNS and CDR2 is SASEGT. Written as DNA, the CDR3 is TGTGCCAGCAGTCTCACAGGAGAAGGGAACACCATATATTTT. This translates into CASSLTGEGNTIYF.

This clonotype has more than one count but fewer than ten. The chain joins TRBV4-1 to TRBJ2-5, with 10 bases lining up with TRBD1. Trimming removed 1 base from V and 5 bases from J; junction bases left unmatched: 7. Germline loops: CDR1 MGHRA, CDR2 YSYEKL. The length of the CDR3 is 16 residues. The DNA for the CDR3 is TGCGCCAGCAGCCAAGTGGGGACAGGGGTTGGGGAGACCCAGTACTTC. Protein sequence: CASSQVGTGVGETQYF.

As concerns this clonotype: Germline and junction disagree at one end, which may indicate a read error. This chain connects TRBV28 to TRBJ2-1; a weak D match, TRBD2 (6 bases). From germline, CDR1 is MDHEN and CDR2 SYDVKM. The CDR3 consists of 14 residues. The CDR3 is CASSLGGGYNEPFF. CDR3 nucleotide sequence: TGTGCCAGCAGTTTAGGGGGAGGCTACAATGAGCCGTTCTTC.

This clonotype appeared a few times. The chain carries TRBV29-1 and TRBJ2-3; 7 bases are a match to TRBD2. Germline lookup yields CDR1 SQVTM and CDR2 ANQGSEA. The CDR3 has 13 residues. V gave up 7 bases and J gave up 4 bases; unmatched junction bases: 8. The CDR3 sequence is CSAQRGGADTQYF. In DNA form, the CDR3 reads TGCAGCGCTCAGCGGGGAGGGGCAGATACGCAGTATTTT.

This clonotype has ten or more counts. V usage is TRBV24-1 and J usage is TRBJ2-1, with 10 bases fitting TRBD2. Per germline, CDR1 KGHDR and CDR2 SFDVKD. The CDR3 is 14 residues long. V trimming: 8 bases; J trimming: 8 bases; junction bases outside the gene matches: 8. CDR3 in amino acids: CATKGAGGPHEQFF. CDR3 nucleotides: TGTGCCACCAAGGGAGCGGGAGGGCCCCATGAGCAGTTCTTC.

The chain links TRBV29-1 to TRBJ2-3; D is unresolved. CDR1 is SQVTM, CDR2 ANQGSEA, per germline. This CDR3 region has 13 residues. V lost 1 base, J lost 3 bases, and 8 bases lay in between. This CDR3 reads CSVEGDRTDTQYF. CDR3 nucleotide sequence: TGCAGCGTTGAAGGGGATCGGACAGATACGCAGTATTTT.

V and J are TRBV7-2 and TRBJ2-7, with TRBD2 matching 13 bases. There are 16 residues in the CDR3. V shed 0 bases, J shed 10 bases, and the junction held 9 bases outside the gene matches. The germline gives CDR1 SGHTA, CDR2 FQGNSA. The CDR3 nucleotides are TGTGCCAGCAGCTTAGCCCAACAGGGACTAGCGGGACCCCAGTACTTC. Translated, it gives CASSLAQQGLAGPQYF.

This clonotype was seen just once. The chain combines TRBV7-6 with TRBJ2-1; 12 positions match TRBD2. CDR3 length equals 16 residues. V trimming: 5 bases; J trimming: 5 bases; junction bases outside the gene matches: 7. CDR1 and CDR2 (germline): SGHVS, FNYEAQ. CDR3 loop: CASSILLAGGHNEQFF. The CDR3 DNA follows: TGTGCCAGCAGCATTTTACTAGCGGGGGGCCACAATGAGCAGTTCTTC.

The rearrangement joins TRBV28 to TRBJ1-1, with D possibly being TRBD1 (6 bases). The CDR3 spans 19 residues. In germline, CDR1 is MDHEN, CDR2 SYDVKM. The V gene lost 4 bases and the J gene lost 0 bases, with 24 bases spanning the gap. The CDR3 DNA follows: TGTGCCAGCAGTTCCCCGGGGTGGGCAGGGGCGGAAATGAACACTGAAGCTTTCTTT. It codes for CASSSPGWAGAEMNTEAFF.

This clonotype was detected many times. DNA of the CDR3: TGCGCCAGCAGCTTAGGGGGACAGGGGGTTTTGGAGCCCCAGCATTTT. This sequence encodes CASSLGGQGVLEPQHF. This chain connects TRBV5-1 to TRBJ1-5; 11 bases map to TRBD1. Germline assignment: CDR1 SGHRS and CDR2 YFSETQ. V trimming: 2 bases; J trimming: 8 bases; junction bases outside the gene matches: 9. The CDR3 is 16 amino acids.

The chain uses TRBV10-2 and TRBJ2-3; D unresolved. Between the trimmed V and J ends, which lost 0 bases and 3 bases, there was a span of 16 bases. Per the germline V gene, CDR1 is WSHSY and CDR2 is SAAADI. The CDR3 is made up of 17 amino acids. The CDR3, as DNA: TGCGCCAGCAGTGAGTCAGCAGTAATCAAAACGACAGATACGCAGTATTTT. This encodes CASSESAVIKTTDTQYF.

The J gene is TRBJ2-2, the V gene TRBV4-1; D not certain. Looked up from germline, CDR1 is MGHRA and CDR2 is YSYEKL. Trimming removed 10 bases at V and 0 bases at J, with 15 bases between. The CDR3 is 15 amino acids. The CDR3, as DNA: TGCGCCATCTCGACACCCGGATCGAACACCGGGGAGCTGTTTTTT. Translated: CAISTPGSNTGELFF.

Comment on this clonotype: Compared with germline, one end of the junction differs, possibly owing to a read error. V gene TRBV7-2 combines with J gene TRBJ2-3, with 10 bases fitting TRBD2. The CDR3 runs to 15 residues. The germline CDR1 and CDR2 sequences are SGHTA and FQGNSA. The DNA of the CDR3 is TGTGCCAACAGCTTCGGTAGCGGGGGGCCAGATACGCAGTATTTT. Translated, it gives CANSFGSGGPDTQYF.

The chain recombines TRBV10-1 with TRBJ2-2; 7 bases fit TRBD2. V trimming: 4 bases; J trimming: 0 bases; junction bases outside the gene matches: 5. This CDR3 spans 16 amino acids. Per the germline V gene, CDR1 is WNHNN and CDR2 is SYGVQD (reference sequence). The CDR3 loop is CASSAGGSPNTGELFF. Written as DNA, the CDR3 is TGCGCCAGCAGTGCCGGGGGGTCCCCGAACACCGGGGAGCTGTTTTTT.

The chain combines TRBV7-6 with TRBJ2-1, with D possibly matching TRBD2 (6 bases). This CDR3 is built from 14 residues. CDR1 is SGHVS and CDR2 is FNYEAQ in the germline V gene. Trimming removed 4 bases from V and 5 bases from J, with 12 bases in between. CDR3 region: CASSSQRTNNEQFF. In DNA form, the CDR3 reads TGTGCCAGCAGCTCACAGAGGACTAACAATGAGCAGTTCTTC.

V usage is TRBV19 and J usage is TRBJ2-1; D possibly uses TRBD1 or TRBD2 (6 bases each). The CDR3 is 16 amino acids. V was shortened by 3 bases and J by 8 bases, with 20 bases between the two germline ends. Germline V gene data show CDR1 as LNHDA and CDR2 as SQIVND (reference sequence). The DNA for the CDR3 is TGTGCCAGTAGTATGGGGGGCTCTCGGGTCATCGATGAGCAGTTCTTC. Amino acids: CASSMGGSRVIDEQFF.

This clonotype was seen at least ten times. The V gene is TRBV7-2, the J gene TRBJ2-1, with TRBD1 as a possible D gene (6 bases). Germline V lookup: CDR1 SGHTA, CDR2 FQGNSA. Between the trimmed V and J ends, which lost 5 bases and 8 bases, there was a span of 13 bases. CDR3 length equals 13 residues. The CDR3 loop is CASSKQGTYEQFF. CDR3 nucleotide sequence: TGTGCCAGCAGCAAACAGGGAACCTATGAGCAGTTCTTC.

The V call is TRBV30, the J call TRBJ2-7; possibly TRBD1 for D (6 bases). Trimming pared 3 bases from V and 6 bases from J, leaving 12 bases between. Germline values: CDR1 GTSNPN, CDR2 SVGIG (reference sequence). The CDR3 totals 12 residues. The DNA of the CDR3 is TGTGCCTGGAGATCAGGGGTCGGCGAGCAGTACTTC. This sequence encodes CAWRSGVGEQYF.

CDR3 loop: CASSHGPGGKNIQYF. In DNA, the CDR3 is TGCGCCAGCAGCCATGGTCCAGGGGGCAAAAACATTCAGTACTTC. V and J are TRBV4-1 and TRBJ2-4; 7 bases are shared with TRBD1. The CDR3 totals 15 residues. Per germline, CDR1 MGHRA and CDR2 YSYEKL. V was pared by 3 bases and J by 3 bases, with 5 bases of the junction left unmatched.